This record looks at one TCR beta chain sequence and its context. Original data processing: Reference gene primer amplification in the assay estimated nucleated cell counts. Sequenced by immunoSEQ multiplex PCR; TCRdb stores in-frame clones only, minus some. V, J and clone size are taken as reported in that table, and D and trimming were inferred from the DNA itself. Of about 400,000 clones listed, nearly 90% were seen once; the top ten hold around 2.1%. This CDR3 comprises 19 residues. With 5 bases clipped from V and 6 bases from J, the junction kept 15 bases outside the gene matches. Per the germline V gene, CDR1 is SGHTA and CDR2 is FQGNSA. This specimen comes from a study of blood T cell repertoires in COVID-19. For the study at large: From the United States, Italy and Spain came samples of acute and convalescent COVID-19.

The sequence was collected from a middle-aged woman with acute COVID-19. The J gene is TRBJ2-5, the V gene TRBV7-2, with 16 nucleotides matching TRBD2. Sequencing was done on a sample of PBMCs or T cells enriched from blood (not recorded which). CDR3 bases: TGTGCCAGCAGCCCGCCGGGACTAGCGGGGGGGCGCTCCGTAAAGACCCAGTACTTC. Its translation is CASSPPGLAGGRSVKTQYF.